This T cell receptor beta chain originates from a study of CD8 T cells in ankylosing spondylitis. The CDR3 covers 13 residues. Germline CDR1 is MRHNA and CDR2 is SNTAGT. Trimming cost V 0 bases and J 2 bases, with 4 bases left between them. Ten or more counts support this clonotype. TCRdb independently ran MiXCR on the 5' RACE reads; one entry per CDR3 protein. The sample consists of around 300,000 distinct CDR3 sequences, roughly 15% of them appearing once. The clonotype originates from a male donor with ankylosing spondylitis or in good health (not recorded which). The chain employs TRBV6-4 and TRBJ1-1; no definite D call. The sequenced sample was blood, either unsorted or a sorted T cell fraction (not recorded which). The CDR3: CASSDSDNTEAFF. The CDR3 DNA reads TGTGCCAGCAGTGACTCGGACAACACTGAAGCTTTCTTT.